Sequencing of this T cell receptor beta chain was carried out in a study of blood T cell repertoires in COVID-19. Background on the study: Sources were T cells, B-cell-depleted T cells, or PBMCs; the material itself was cDNA or gDNA.

The germline V and J ends were trimmed by 2 bases and 1 base, with 9 bases remaining between them. This CDR3 comprises 14 residues. The germline V gene encodes CDR1 SGHNT and CDR2 YYREEE (reference sequence). Original methodology: Scientists estimated how many nucleated cells there were by amplifying reference gene primers. Profiling relied on immunoSEQ multiplex PCR, and the TCRdb table lists in-frame clones only, not all of them. V and J calls and clone size are as listed in that table; D and trimming were resolved from the DNA. The sample shows about 260,000 clones, 80% to 90% of them seen only once.

The chain couples TRBV5-4 to TRBJ1-1, with TRBD1 as a possible D gene (5 bases). Specimen: peripheral blood. This sequence originates from a man between 60 and 75 years old with acute or convalescent COVID-19. Written as DNA, the CDR3 is TGTGCCAGCAGCTTCAGGGATGGGAACACTGAAGCTTTCTTT. Translating it yields CASSFRDGNTEAFF.